Here is one TCR beta chain with its context. Its antigen is not known. CDR1 and CDR2 from the germline V gene are MDHEN and SYDVKM. Trimming shortened V by 2 bases and J by 4 bases, and 12 bases separated the two germline ends. This CDR3 has 14 amino acids. The data originate from a study of T cell responses to AZD1222 COVID-19 vaccine. Study-wide points: Close to half of spike-specific TCRs reportedly recognize unmutated variant regions. Spike-specific TCR breadth and depth grew following two AZD1222 doses. Every sample of the repertoires postdated the peak T cell response. Mostly white British, mostly female donors; authors suggested clonal diversity may be underestimated.

The data were produced by immunoSEQ multiplex PCR, yet TCRdb's version contains in-frame clones alone and is incomplete. Among 150,000 or so clones listed, 80% to 95% were seen once. This sequence originates from an adult in good health. V gene TRBV28 combines with J gene TRBJ2-7; D could derive from TRBD1 or TRBD2 (5 bases each). Sequenced material: peripheral blood, taken on day 0 of AZD1222 vaccination. Written as DNA, the CDR3 is TGTGCCAGCAGTTTACAGGGCTGGAGGTACGAGCAGTACTTC. Amino acids: CASSLQGWRYEQYF.